This T cell receptor beta chain was captured in a study of T cell responses to AZD1222 COVID-19 vaccine. Study-level results: Nearly half of spike-specific TCRs reportedly target unmutated variant regions. There were vaccine-associated CD4 TCRs across spike, dominant at 160-218 and 743-854. Only six or seven AZD1222 recipients were seropositive at baseline.

Produced via immunoSEQ multiplex PCR; TCRdb's table is partial and in-frame only. The data hold around 120,000 clones, with around nine tenths observed a single time. Trimming took 2 bases from V and 7 from J, leaving 13 bases between them. CDR3 length: 15 amino acids. From germline, CDR1 is SGDLS and CDR2 YYNGEE. On this clone: Its antigen is still unknown.

The receptor's source is an adult who received the AZD1222 COVID-19 vaccine. The specimen was peripheral blood, collected 28 days after the second AZD1222 dose. V usage is TRBV9 and J usage is TRBJ1-6; D is uncertain. CDR3 bases: TGTGCCAGCAGCGTCCTGGGTGGAGGAAATTCACCCCTCCACTTT. The encoded protein is CASSVLGGGNSPLHF.